A selection of T cell receptor beta chains follows, all from one sample in a study of regulatory T cells in long-lasting Graves disease. TCRdb re-called the multiplex PCR reads with MiXCR, one entry per CDR3 protein. The repertoire holds roughly 450,000 distinct CDR3 sequences, with about 25% as singletons. Specimen: peripheral blood mononuclear cells (PBMCs), collected when the disease was refractory, from a patient treated with antithyroid drugs. These receptors all come from a female donor with Graves disease. The CDR3 runs from the conserved cysteine through the conserved F or W. The D gene is left open where the match is weak. Part of the rows lack a size; the others show once, few, many or a class for expanded clones.

d_call | j_call | v_call | clone_size | cdr3_nt | cdr3_aa
TRBD2 | TRBJ2-3 | TRBV2 | few | TGTGCCAGCGTACAAGCGGCGGGAGTAGGGGATACGCAGTATTTT | CASVQAAGVGDTQYF
TRBD2 | TRBJ2-7 | TRBV5-1 | few | TGCGCCAGCAGCCGTGCCCCTAGCGGGGGCAGCTCCTACGAGCAGTACTTC | CASSRAPSGGSSYEQYF
TRBD1 | TRBJ1-5 | TRBV2 | many | TGTGCCAGCAGTGAAGCCCGGACAGGCCGTAGGCCCCAGCATTTT | CASSEARTGRRPQHF
- | TRBJ2-7 | TRBV15 | - | TGTGCCACCAGCAGAGATGAACTCTTCTACGAGCAGTACTTC | CATSRDELFYEQYF
- | TRBJ2-1 | TRBV5-1 | few | TGCGCCAGCGGCTATCAGGGGAGTGAGCAGTTCTTC | CASGYQGSEQFF
- | TRBJ1-1 | TRBV12-3/TRBV12-4 | many | TGTGCCAGCAGTTTCGAGGTTGGGACTGAAGCTTTCTTT | CASSFEVGTEAFF
TRBD1 | TRBJ2-7 | TRBV30 | - | TGTGCCTGGAGGGGCCCATGGGGACAGGCGAAAGCCTCCTACGAGCAGTACTTC | CAWRGPWGQAKASYEQYF
TRBD2 | TRBJ2-7 | TRBV5-1 | - | TGCGCCAGCAGCGGGGGACTAGCCTCGTCCGAGCAGTACTTC | CASSGGLASSEQYF
- | TRBJ2-6 | TRBV28 | - | TGTGCCAGCAGAAAAACAGGCTCTGGGGCCAACGTCCTGACTTTC | CASRKTGSGANVLTF
- | TRBJ2-5 | TRBV29-1 | - | TGCAGCGTCGAGCTACAGCAAGAGACCCAGTACTTC | CSVELQQETQYF
- | TRBJ1-1 | TRBV20-1 | many | TGCAGTGCGGGAACGGGACGTTACACTGAAGCTTTCTTT | CSAGTGRYTEAFF
TRBD1 | TRBJ1-2 | TRBV3-1 | - | TGTGCCAGCAGCCAAGGCGACAGGGGAGGAGGCTACACCTTC | CASSQGDRGGGYTF
TRBD1 | TRBJ2-7 | TRBV5-1 | - | TGCGCCAGCAGCCTCGACAGGGGCACCTACGAGCAGTACTTC | CASSLDRGTYEQYF
- | TRBJ2-7 | TRBV13 | - | TGTGCCAGCAGCCAGTATGGACTCCAGCGCGGGCAGTACTTC | CASSQYGLQRGQYF
- | TRBJ2-7 | TRBV10-3 | - | TGTGCCATCAGTGACCCTTCAAGAGCGACAGGTACCTACGAGCAGTACTTC | CAISDPSRATGTYEQYF
- | TRBJ1-3 | TRBV19 | - | TGTGCCAGTAGTGCACAGGACTCTGGAAACACCATATATTTT | CASSAQDSGNTIYF
- | TRBJ1-1 | TRBV29-1 | - | TGCAGCGTTGTAAGGGGGGAGGACACTGAAGCTTTCTTT | CSVVRGEDTEAFF
TRBD1 | TRBJ2-2 | TRBV6-9 | - | TGTGCCAGCAGTTACTCAGGCAGGGGGATCACCGGGGAGCTGTTTTTT | CASSYSGRGITGELFF
TRBD1 | TRBJ1-5 | TRBV7-9 | few | TGTGCCAGCAGCTTTTGGCAGGGGGCTTTTTCGACCCAGCCCCAGCATTTT | CASSFWQGAFSTQPQHF
- | TRBJ1-1 | TRBV6-1 | many | TGTGCCAGCAGCTCCCTGGGCCCCCGGGCGAACACTGAAGCTTTCTTT | CASSSLGPRANTEAFF
TRBD2 | TRBJ2-2 | TRBV12-3/TRBV12-4 | many | TGTGCCAGCACCCCCAGGCTAGCGGGGTTCACCGGGGAGCTGTTTTTT | CASTPRLAGFTGELFF
- | TRBJ2-3 | TRBV6-1 | many | TGTGCCAGCAGTGAATTCCAAGGTAGCGGAAGCACAGATACGCAGTATTTT | CASSEFQGSGSTDTQYF